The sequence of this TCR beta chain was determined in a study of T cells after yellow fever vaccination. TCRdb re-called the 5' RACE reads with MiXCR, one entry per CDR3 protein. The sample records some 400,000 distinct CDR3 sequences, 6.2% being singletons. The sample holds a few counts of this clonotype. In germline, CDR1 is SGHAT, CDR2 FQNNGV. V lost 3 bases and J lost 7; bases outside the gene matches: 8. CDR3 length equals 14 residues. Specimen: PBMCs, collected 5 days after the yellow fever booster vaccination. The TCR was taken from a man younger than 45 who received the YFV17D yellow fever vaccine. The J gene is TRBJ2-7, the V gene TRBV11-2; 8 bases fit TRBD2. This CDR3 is CASSFEAPGGEQYF. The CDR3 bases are TGTGCCAGCAGCTTTGAAGCCCCGGGAGGGGAGCAGTACTTC.